These 28 T cell receptor beta chains were sequenced from one sample in a study of T-cell reconstitution after alpha-beta-depleted transplantation in children. For TCRbeta, the library was prepared with unique molecular identifiers. TCRdb re-derived calls from the PCR reads in MiXCR, one entry per CDR3 protein. The table includes hundreds of thousands of distinct CDR3 sequences, roughly 23% detected once. Sequenced material: PBMCs, mostly from graft donor cells, taken 360 days after TCRalphabeta/CD19-depleted stem cell transplant. The receptors were gathered from a boy less than two years old who had a stem cell transplant for acute myeloid leukemia, so the T cells may come from the graft donor.

This chain uses TRBV12-3 or TRBV12-4 with TRBJ2-5, with D possibly matching TRBD2 (6 bases). With 0 bases removed from V and 5 bases from J, the gap between germline ends came to 13 bases. CDR3 length equals 15 residues. The CDR3 bases are TGTGCCAGCAGTTTAGCGGGACTTGACCCGGAGACCCAGTACTTC. This gives the protein CASSLAGLDPETQYF.

This clonotype has at least ten counts. CDR3 coding DNA: TGTGCCAGCAGGTCCAACTCCTACGAGCAGTACGTC. As protein: CASRSNSYEQYV. V gene TRBV28 combines with J gene TRBJ2-7, with unresolved D. CDR1 is MDHEN, CDR2 SYDVKM, per germline. This CDR3 comprises 12 residues. V lost 6 bases and J lost 0, with 6 bases in between.

Only a few counts were recorded for this clonotype. The chain uses TRBV20-1 and TRBJ2-4, with D possibly matching TRBD2 (5 bases). The CDR3 sequence is 15 residues long. CDR1 is DFQATT, CDR2 SNEGSKA, per germline (reference sequence). Trimming left V 1 base short and J 7 bases short, with 17 bases between. The CDR3 spells CSARGLTLRGNIQYF. The DNA for the CDR3 is TGCAGTGCTAGAGGCCTGACTCTTCGAGGGAACATTCAGTACTTC.

The gene calls are TRBV2 and TRBJ2-5; 11 bases agree with TRBD2. With 5 bases clipped from V and 0 bases from J, the junction kept 14 bases outside the gene matches. Germline CDR1 SNHLY, CDR2 FYNNEI. The CDR3 contains 19 residues. The CDR3 region is CASSLGRLAGLSYQETQYF. The CDR3 DNA is TGTGCCAGCAGTTTGGGCCGACTAGCGGGGTTGTCGTACCAAGAGACCCAGTACTTC. Combining the CDR3 with reference TRBV2 and TRBJ2-5 gives the whole variable domain EPEVTQTPSHQVTQMGQEVILRCVPISNHLYFYWYRQILGQKVEFLVSFYNNEISEKSEIFDDQFSVERPDGSNFTLKIRSTKLEDSAMYFCASSLGRLAGLSYQETQYFGPGTRLLVL.

The CDR3 bases are TGTGCCTGGAGTGAGGACAGGGTGACCAACAATGAGCAGTTCTTC. Protein product: CAWSEDRVTNNEQFF. This chain connects TRBV30 to TRBJ2-1; 8 bases fit TRBD1. The CDR3 consists of 15 residues. CDR1 and CDR2 (germline): GTSNPN, SVGIG (reference sequence). Trimming at V came to 1 base and at J to 5 bases, leaving 7 bases not matched to a gene.

In this sample, this clonotype turned up a few times. The chain carries TRBV4-1 and TRBJ2-1; no firm D call. Germline V gene sequence: CDR1 MGHRA, CDR2 YSYEKL. V lost 1 base and J 5 bases, leaving 12 bases between the germline ends. This CDR3 is built from 15 residues. CDR3 sequence (DNA): TGCGCCAGCAGCCAAGCGATGGGCACACACAATGAGCAGTTCTTC. Its translation: CASSQAMGTHNEQFF.

This clonotype was detected ten times or more. The rearrangement joins TRBV5-1 to TRBJ1-5, with D tentatively TRBD1 (6 bases). CDR1 and CDR2 from the germline V gene are SGHRS and YFSETQ. The V gene lost 0 bases and the J gene lost 8 bases, with 12 bases spanning the gap. CDR3 length equals 14 residues. CDR3 region: CASSLGVQGKPQHF. The CDR3 DNA is TGCGCCAGCAGCTTGGGGGTACAGGGAAAGCCCCAGCATTTT.

This clonotype was seen ten or more times. V gene TRBV20-1 combines with J gene TRBJ1-2; 8 bases fit TRBD1. The CDR3 extends over 13 amino acids. Losses at the gene ends were 6 bases for V and 4 bases for J; bases not matched to a gene: 7. Germline V CDR1 and CDR2: DFQATT, SNEGSKA (reference sequence). The CDR3 nucleotides are TGCAGTGCCTCAGGGGGCGAGGGCTATGGCTACACCTTC. Its protein is CSASGGEGYGYTF.

The chain is built from TRBV6-5 and TRBJ1-2; weak D call: TRBD1 (5 bases). Germline loops: CDR1 MNHEY, CDR2 SVGAGI. V was pared by 2 bases and J by 4 bases, with 17 bases between. The CDR3 is 16 residues long. CDR3 nucleotide sequence: TGTGCCAGCAGTTACGAGGCAGGGCTTACTTCCTATGGCTACACCTTC. Translation gives CASSYEAGLTSYGYTF.

This CDR3 is CSARLAGQDTQYF. The CDR3, as DNA: TGCAGTGCTAGACTAGCGGGGCAAGATACGCAGTATTTT. The chain employs TRBV20-1 and TRBJ2-3, with 9 bases fitting TRBD2. V trimming: 2 bases; J trimming: 5 bases; junction bases outside the gene matches: 2. The length of the CDR3 is 13 residues. Germline V lookup: CDR1 DFQATT, CDR2 SNEGSKA (reference sequence).

In its sample, this clonotype was seen many times. The chain has TRBV29-1 and TRBJ2-1, with 13 bases identical to TRBD2. The CDR3 consists of 17 residues. The V gene end was trimmed by 6 bases and the J gene end by 0 bases; junction bases not matched to a gene: 8. Looked up from germline, CDR1 is SQVTM and CDR2 is ANQGSEA. The CDR3 nucleotides read TGCAGCGTCGACTGGGGACTAGCGGGGAGCTCCTACAATGAGCAGTTCTTC. It specifies CSVDWGLAGSSYNEQFF.

This clonotype has only a few counts. The CDR3 loop is CASSPSLGIDNEQFF. The DNA for the CDR3 is TGCGCCAGCAGCCCGAGCTTGGGTATCGACAATGAGCAGTTCTTC. The chain combines TRBV4-3 with TRBJ2-1; D not resolved. The CDR3 is 15 amino acids. V lost 4 bases, J lost 5 bases, and 15 bases lay in between. Germline values: CDR1 LGHNA, CDR2 YSLEER.

This clonotype has a handful of counts. V usage is TRBV20-1 and J usage is TRBJ2-1; D is unclear. Germline-derived CDR1 and CDR2 are DFQATT and SNEGSKA (reference sequence). Trimming shortened V by 0 bases and J by 12 bases, and 12 bases separated the two germline ends. The CDR3 contains 12 residues. CDR3: CSARDLTKLQFF. The CDR3, as DNA: TGCAGTGCTAGAGATCTGACAAAACTGCAGTTCTTC.

The chain is built from TRBV12-3 or TRBV12-4 and TRBJ2-6, with no clear D. The CDR3 has 15 residues. Trimming cost V 8 bases and J 2 bases, with 13 bases left between them. CDR3 nucleotides: TGTGCCAGCGACCACAATCCCCCTGGGGCCAACGTCCTGACTTTC. It specifies CASDHNPPGANVLTF.

V and J are TRBV6-2 or TRBV6-3 and TRBJ2-4; either TRBD1 or TRBD2 may supply D (5 bases each). The V and J ends lost 2 bases and 0 bases respectively, with 17 bases between them. CDR1 is MNHEY and CDR2 is SVGEGT in the germline V gene. This CDR3 is built from 18 residues. This chain's CDR3 is CASSYPSEGPLAKNIQYF. In DNA form, the CDR3 reads TGTGCCAGCAGTTACCCAAGTGAGGGGCCTCTAGCCAAAAACATTCAGTACTTC.

This chain links TRBV20-1 with TRBJ2-7; TRBD2 is a possible D gene (6 bases). The germline V gene encodes CDR1 DFQATT and CDR2 SNEGSKA (reference sequence). Between the trimmed V and J ends, which lost 3 bases and 5 bases, there was a span of 20 bases. The CDR3 loop spans 15 amino acids. This CDR3 reads CSARGGAMVPHEQYV. CDR3 bases: TGCAGTGCTAGGGGGGGAGCAATGGTTCCACACGAGCAGTACGTC.

The chain employs TRBV15 and TRBJ1-2, with unresolved D. CDR3 length: 13 residues. V shed 1 base and J shed 8 bases, with 11 bases lying between them. Germline V lookup: CDR1 LNHNV, CDR2 YYDKDF (reference sequence). The CDR3 nucleotides are TGTGCCACCAGCAGAGTAGGACTGTTGGGCTACACCTTC. It codes for CATSRVGLLGYTF. Drawing the rest from reference TRBV15 and TRBJ1-2, the complete variable domain is DAMVIQNPRYQVTQFGKPVTLSCSQTLNHNVMYWYQQKSSQAPKLLFHYYDKDFNNEADTPDNFQSRRPNTSFCFLDIRSPGLGDTAMYLCATSRVGLLGYTFGSGTRLTVV.

This clonotype showed up many times. The chain joins TRBV20-1 to TRBJ2-3, with 8 positions matching TRBD1. Germline V CDR1 and CDR2: DFQATT, SNEGSKA (reference sequence). This CDR3 comprises 17 residues. Unmatched junction bases numbered 8, after V lost 0 bases and J lost 0 bases. CDR3 in DNA: TGCAGTGCTAGAGATCGTGACAGGGGTTTGAGCACAGATACGCAGTATTTT. Its protein is CSARDRDRGLSTDTQYF.

The sample holds a few counts of this clonotype. The chain combines TRBV20-1 with TRBJ2-7, with D hard to call. With 2 bases removed from V and 6 bases from J, the gap between germline ends came to 8 bases. Germline assignment: CDR1 DFQATT and CDR2 SNEGSKA (reference sequence). This CDR3 comprises 11 residues. CDR3 sequence reads: CSARKWAEQYF. The CDR3 bases are TGCAGTGCTAGAAAGTGGGCCGAGCAGTACTTC.

This clonotype showed up just a few times. The rearrangement links TRBV12-3 or TRBV12-4 to TRBJ1-4; D unclear. Trimming shortened V by 4 bases and J by 6 bases, and 15 bases separated the two germline ends. The CDR3 is 15 residues long. For the CDR3, the DNA is TGTGCCAGCAGTTCGGAGGGTGTCGGCGATGAAAAACTGTTTTTT. Translating gives CASSSEGVGDEKLFF.

The sample holds a few counts of this clonotype. The chain couples TRBV24-1 to TRBJ2-3; tentatively, D is TRBD1 or TRBD2 (5 bases each). Germline assignment: CDR1 KGHDR and CDR2 SFDVKD. The CDR3 spans 16 residues. Between the trimmed V and J ends, which lost 3 bases and 1 base, there was a span of 13 bases. CDR3 in DNA: TGTGCCACCAGTGATACCGGGACCGTTCGCACAGATACGCAGTATTTT. Its translation: CATSDTGTVRTDTQYF.

This clonotype was observed a handful of times. This rearrangement joins TRBV20-1 to TRBJ2-7; TRBD1 matches at 11 bases. The germline V gene has CDR1 DFQATT and CDR2 SNEGSKA (reference sequence). The ends lost 2 bases at V and 3 bases at J; junction bases unmatched: 12. The CDR3 loop spans 17 amino acids. The CDR3 is CSARRTGGASNLYEQYV. CDR3 bases: TGCAGTGCTAGACGGACAGGGGGCGCTTCCAACCTCTACGAGCAGTACGTC.

This chain joins TRBV7-2 and TRBJ2-7, with TRBD1 identical over 10 bases. Germline V gene lookup returns CDR1 SGHTA and CDR2 FQGNSA. This CDR3 contains 15 residues. With V trimmed by 1 base and J by 5 bases, 5 bases remained unmatched. CDR3 bases: TGTGCCAGCAGCTTAGTAGGGACAGGGGCCAACGAGCAGTACGTC. Translated, it gives CASSLVGTGANEQYV.

This clonotype was seen many times. The CDR3 reads CASSKVMSATNEKLFF. The CDR3 DNA sequence: TGTGCCAGCAGCAAAGTCATGAGTGCAACTAATGAAAAACTGTTTTTT. The V gene is TRBV7-2, the J gene TRBJ1-4; D gene uncertain. Trimming pared 5 bases from V and 0 bases from J, leaving 13 bases between. Germline loops: CDR1 SGHTA, CDR2 FQGNSA. This CDR3 is built from 16 residues. Drawing the rest from reference TRBV7-2 and TRBJ1-4, the complete variable domain is GAGVSQSPSNKVTEKGKDVELRCDPISGHTALYWYRQSLGQGLEFLIYFQGNSAPDKSGLPSDRFSAERTGGSVSTLTIQRTQQEDSAVYLCASSKVMSATNEKLFFGSGTQLSVL.

The rearrangement uses TRBV6-2 or TRBV6-3 and TRBJ2-3; perhaps TRBD1 as D (6 bases). Germline assignment: CDR1 MNHEY and CDR2 SVGEGT. This CDR3 comprises 15 residues. V was pared by 5 bases and J by 3 bases, with 15 bases between. CDR3 sequence reads: CASSGGRIMTDTQYF. In DNA form, the CDR3 reads TGTGCCAGCAGTGGGGGCCGGATTATGACAGATACGCAGTATTTT.

The V call is TRBV12-3 or TRBV12-4, the J call TRBJ2-5, with D unresolved. Trimming pared 0 bases from V and 2 bases from J, leaving 10 bases between. This CDR3 has 15 residues. CDR3 DNA: TGTGCCAGCAGTTTAGCGTTCAGAAAACAAGAGACCCAGTACTTC. This sequence encodes CASSLAFRKQETQYF.

This clonotype was detected a few times. The chain has TRBV20-1 and TRBJ1-2; no clear D gene. The germline V and J ends were trimmed by 5 bases and 4 bases, with 17 bases remaining between them. This CDR3 region has 14 residues. Germline-derived CDR1 and CDR2 are DFQATT and SNEGSKA (reference sequence). The CDR3 loop is CSASPPPRSYGYTF. The CDR3 nucleotides are TGCAGTGCTTCACCCCCTCCACGCAGCTATGGCTACACCTTC.

The V call is TRBV5-1, the J call TRBJ2-5; the D gene could be TRBD1 or TRBD2 (5 bases each). The CDR3 spans 13 residues. V gave up 4 bases and J gave up 4 bases, with 11 bases separating them. From germline, CDR1 is SGHRS and CDR2 YFSETQ. CDR3 nucleotide sequence: TGCGCCAGCAGCCCCGACAGCGGAGAGACCCAGTACTTC. It yields the protein CASSPDSGETQYF.